This TCR beta chain was retrieved from a study of T cell changes during pregnancy in multiple sclerosis. The germline CDR1 and CDR2 sequences are ENHRY and SYGVKD. Trimming pared 2 bases from V and 4 bases from J, leaving 7 bases between. The CDR3 covers 13 residues. Clones were read by immunoSEQ multiplex PCR, and TCRdb kept only the in-frame ones, dropping some. The sample shows 57,000 or so clones, more than 75% of them seen only once. Sequenced material: peripheral blood, taken in the second trimester of pregnancy. The receptor comes from a female donor with multiple sclerosis, enrolled in a pregnancy study. The gene calls are TRBV10-3 and TRBJ2-3; no reliable D call. The DNA of the CDR3 is TGTGCCATCAGTGAGCATCGGGCAGATACGCAGTATTTT. Translating gives CAISEHRADTQYF.